The 13 T cell receptor beta chains below were found in one sample sequenced in a study of OX40 agonist ivuxolimab in advanced cancers. Clones were sequenced by immunoSEQ multiplex PCR, and TCRdb holds only the in-frame ones, with some missing. This sample has 70,000 to 95,000 clones, with approximately 95% found just once. The sequencing used CD4+ or CD8+ T cells sorted from blood, collected in a trial of the OX40 agonist ivuxolimab. The receptors derive from an adult with an advanced solid tumor such as melanoma, head and neck, liver or kidney cancer.

This clone was detected only once. This chain links TRBV7-2 with TRBJ1-4; D may be TRBD1 (5 bases). The CDR3 has 19 amino acids. V lost 1 base to trimming and J lost 2 bases, with 20 bases between them. Germline values: CDR1 SGHTA, CDR2 FQGNSA. CDR3 region: CASSLVGGQGFRTNEKLFF. As DNA, the CDR3 is TGTGCCAGCAGCTTAGTGGGGGGTCAGGGTTTCAGGACTAATGAAAAACTGTTTTTT.

A single count supports this clone. The V call is TRBV4-1, the J call TRBJ2-1; 9 nucleotides line up with TRBD2. V trimming: 0 bases; J trimming: 3 bases; junction bases outside the gene matches: 3. This CDR3 has 16 amino acids. The germline V gene has CDR1 MGHRA and CDR2 YSYEKL. CDR3 sequence reads: CASSQESGRSYNEQFF. DNA for the CDR3: TGCGCCAGCAGCCAAGAGAGCGGGAGGAGCTACAATGAGCAGTTCTTC.

The rearrangement uses TRBV7-9 and TRBJ1-2; TRBD1 aligns across 8 bases. This CDR3 has 14 amino acids. V gave up 5 bases and J gave up 5 bases; unmatched junction bases: 7. Germline V CDR1 and CDR2: SEHNR, FQNEAQ (reference sequence). The CDR3 here is CASSSGQGRYGYTF. DNA for the CDR3: TGTGCCAGCAGCAGCGGACAGGGCCGGTATGGCTACACCTTC. The full variable domain, rest sourced from reference TRBV7-9 and TRBJ1-2, is DTGVSQNPRHKITKRGQNVTFRCDPISEHNRLYWYRQTLGQGPEFLTYFQNEAQLEKSRLLSDRFSAERPKGSFSTLEIQRTEQGDSAMYLCASSSGQGRYGYTFGSGTRLTVV.

This clone was observed once. The gene calls are TRBV7-9 and TRBJ2-7, with D possibly TRBD1 on 6 matching bases. V lost 2 bases and J 6 bases, leaving 8 bases between the germline ends. Per germline, CDR1 SEHNR and CDR2 FQNEAQ (reference sequence). CDR3 length equals 12 residues. CDR3 loop: CASSLTGLEQYF. For the CDR3, the DNA is TGTGCCAGCAGCTTAACAGGGCTCGAGCAGTACTTC. The full variable domain, rest sourced from reference TRBV7-9 and TRBJ2-7, is DTGVSQNPRHKITKRGQNVTFRCDPISEHNRLYWYRQTLGQGPEFLTYFQNEAQLEKSRLLSDRFSAERPKGSFSTLEIQRTEQGDSAMYLCASSLTGLEQYFGPGTRLTVT.

The chain links TRBV19 to TRBJ2-3, with 8 bases identical to TRBD2. This CDR3 spans 17 amino acids. The germline V gene has CDR1 LNHDA and CDR2 SQIVND (reference sequence). V trimming: 3 bases; J trimming: 5 bases; junction bases outside the gene matches: 13. The CDR3 sequence is CASSIWIRAGVRDTQYF. The CDR3 DNA follows: TGTGCCAGTAGTATTTGGATAAGAGCGGGAGTGAGAGATACGCAGTATTTT.

The CDR3 is CASSLDRDYEQYF. DNA for the CDR3: TGTGCCAGTAGTCTCGACAGGGACTACGAGCAGTACTTC. V usage is TRBV19 and J usage is TRBJ2-7, with 7 bases lining up with TRBD1. In germline, CDR1 is LNHDA, CDR2 SQIVND (reference sequence). V lost 5 bases, J lost 3 bases, and 4 bases stayed unmatched. This CDR3 has 13 amino acids.

The chain recombines TRBV18 with TRBJ1-1; 10 bases map to TRBD1. V lost 2 bases, J lost 1 base, and 4 bases stayed unmatched. CDR1 is KGHSH, CDR2 LQKENI, per germline. The CDR3 is made up of 16 amino acids. CDR3 protein: CASSPAGTGANTEAFF. The CDR3 DNA reads as TGTGCCAGCTCACCAGCCGGGACAGGGGCGAACACTGAAGCTTTCTTT.

V usage is TRBV10-2 and J usage is TRBJ2-5; D is uncertain. V was cut by 3 bases and J by 5 bases, with 16 bases left in between. The length of the CDR3 is 15 residues. Per the germline V gene, CDR1 is WSHSY and CDR2 is SAAADI. The CDR3 loop is CASSDPRDPHETQYF. The DNA for the CDR3 is TGCGCCAGCAGTGACCCCCGCGACCCGCATGAGACCCAGTACTTC.

The chain couples TRBV6-5 to TRBJ1-5; D gene uncertain. Germline lookup yields CDR1 MNHEY and CDR2 SVGAGI. The V and J ends lost 7 bases and 8 bases respectively, with 12 bases between them. The CDR3 is made up of 12 amino acids. Written as DNA, the CDR3 is TGTGCCAGCACACAGAGTAGGAAGCCCCAGCATTTT. Its protein product is CASTQSRKPQHF.

V is TRBV7-9 and J is TRBJ2-5, with 7 bases aligning to TRBD2. Trimming removed 5 bases from V and 3 bases from J; junction bases left unmatched: 9. The CDR3 extends over 15 amino acids. CDR1 SEHNR and CDR2 FQNEAQ come from the germline V gene (reference sequence). CDR3 sequence: CASSNHKRDKETQYF. The CDR3 DNA reads as TGTGCCAGCAGCAATCATAAGCGGGATAAAGAGACCCAGTACTTC.

This chain links TRBV6-4 with TRBJ1-6; TRBD1 aligns across 9 bases. V was clipped by 6 bases and J by 6 bases; unmatched bases: 0. From germline, CDR1 is MRHNA and CDR2 SNTAGT. The CDR3 totals 13 residues. The CDR3 is CASRDRGNSPLHF. The CDR3 DNA sequence: TGTGCCAGCAGGGACAGGGGTAATTCACCCCTCCACTTT.

The V and J genes are TRBV5-4 and TRBJ1-2; no definite D call. V dropped 0 bases and J dropped 4 bases, with 7 bases sitting between them. CDR3 length: 13 amino acids. Germline loops: CDR1 SGHNT, CDR2 YYREEE (reference sequence). CDR3 residues: CASSLGRPYGYTF. CDR3 DNA: TGTGCCAGCAGCTTGGGTCGGCCCTATGGCTACACCTTC.

A single count supports this clone. The rearrangement joins TRBV7-3 to TRBJ2-1; 8 bases match TRBD1. The germline CDR1 and CDR2 sequences are SGHTA and FQGTGA. V shed 4 bases, J shed 2 bases, and the junction held 4 bases outside the gene matches. The CDR3 is 15 amino acids. The CDR3 is CASSSGQGPYNEQFF. CDR3 sequence (DNA): TGTGCCAGCAGCTCCGGACAGGGCCCCTACAATGAGCAGTTCTTC.